Described below is a single TCR beta chain sequence and its context. TCRdb recomputed calls from the PCR reads with MiXCR, one row per CDR3 protein. The sample shows 550,000 to 750,000 distinct CDR3 sequences, about 20% of them seen only once. The data originate from a study of molecular identifiers for immune sequencing clone quantification. The CDR3 totals 15 residues. The germline CDR1 and CDR2 sequences are SQVTM and ANQGSEA. V dropped 7 bases and J dropped 4; count of bases not matched to a gene: 12. The specimen sequenced was naive CD8+ T cells from blood, with Jurkat cell RNA spiked in. As for subset: FACS-sorted CD8+CD4-CCR7+CD45RA+ naive T cells. This clonotype originated in a human donor in good health. Some libraries in this study had Jurkat cell RNA spiked in. The chain employs TRBV29-1 and TRBJ2-3, with TRBD2 identical over 9 bases. CDR3 in DNA: TGCAGCGCCGAACCGACTCGGACTAGCGCAGATACGCAGTATTTT. It yields the protein CSAEPTRTSADTQYF.